These 17 T cell receptor beta chains came from one sample sequenced in a study of blood T cell repertoires in COVID-19. Profiled with immunoSEQ multiplex PCR; TCRdb holds only in-frame clones, not every one. The data hold some 100,000 clones, with roughly 75% observed a single time. Sample: peripheral blood. Receptors were obtained from a human donor in a cohort sampled during active or convalescent COVID-19.

In DNA, the CDR3 is TGTGCCAGCAGCCGGACAGGAGAGGGGGAGACCCAGTACTTC. Translated, it gives CASSRTGEGETQYF. This chain joins TRBV7-6 and TRBJ2-5; 7 positions agree with TRBD1. In germline, CDR1 is SGHVS, CDR2 FNYEAQ. This CDR3 comprises 14 residues. V gave up 5 bases and J gave up 5 bases; unmatched junction bases: 8.

The CDR3 spells CASSQVWTSGSGEQFF. In nucleotides, the CDR3 is TGTGCCAGCAGCCAAGTCTGGACTAGCGGGAGCGGTGAGCAGTTCTTC. V usage is TRBV3-1 (or the pseudogene TRBV3-2) and J usage is TRBJ2-1, with 13 bases fitting TRBD2. This CDR3 has 16 residues. Germline CDR1 LGHDT, CDR2 YNNKEL (reference sequence). With 1 base clipped from V and 9 bases from J, the junction kept 6 bases outside the gene matches.

This chain links TRBV28 with TRBJ2-3; D is perhaps TRBD2 (6 bases). The V and J ends lost 3 bases and 1 base respectively, with 8 bases between them. This CDR3 has 14 amino acids. Germline values: CDR1 MDHEN, CDR2 SYDVKM. The CDR3 bases are TGTGCCAGCAGTTTTGTAGCGGGCACAGATACGCAGTATTTT. Protein: CASSFVAGTDTQYF.

J is TRBJ2-1 and V is TRBV6-5; the D gene is possibly TRBD1 (6 bases). V dropped 2 bases and J dropped 5 bases, with 13 bases sitting between them. This CDR3 comprises 15 residues. CDR1 is MNHEY, CDR2 SVGAGI, per germline. The DNA of the CDR3 is TGTGCCAGCAGTTACGGGTGGTCAGGGGACAATGAGCAGTTCTTC. Its translation is CASSYGWSGDNEQFF.

In regard to this clone: This sample includes further DNA sequences coding for the same CDR3. This chain joins TRBV5-5 and TRBJ1-2; D not certain. Trimming took off 0 bases at V and 8 bases at J, with 23 bases between the two ends. CDR3 length: 17 residues. The V gene's germline CDR1 is SGHKS and CDR2 YYEKEE (reference sequence). CDR3 protein: CASSLAGEGSNAAGYTF. DNA of the CDR3: TGTGCCAGCAGCTTGGCCGGGGAGGGTTCCAATGCGGCCGGCTACACCTTC.

The J gene is TRBJ2-2, the V gene TRBV5-1; D ambiguous. V was cut by 4 bases and J by 6 bases, with 25 bases left in between. From germline, CDR1 is SGHRS and CDR2 YFSETQ. The CDR3 is 18 amino acids. The CDR3 sequence is CASSPVGVGRFIAGELFF. In nucleotides, the CDR3 is TGCGCCAGCAGCCCGGTGGGCGTGGGCAGGTTTATTGCCGGGGAGCTGTTTTTT.

This clone was seen a single time. The rearrangement uses TRBV7-9 and TRBJ2-5, with D possibly matching TRBD1 (5 bases). This CDR3 comprises 15 residues. Trimming removed 1 base at V and 5 bases at J, with 14 bases between. Per germline, CDR1 SEHNR and CDR2 FQNEAQ (reference sequence). In DNA form, the CDR3 reads TGTGCCAGCAGCTTAGGGGGCCCGGATTTGGAGACCCAGTACTTC. This encodes CASSLGGPDLETQYF.

This sequence joins TRBV5-6 and TRBJ2-7, with 9 bases fitting TRBD2. The CDR3 runs to 14 residues. Germline CDR1 is SGHDT and CDR2 is YYEEEE. V shed 2 bases, J shed 2 bases, and the junction held 2 bases outside the gene matches. The CDR3 region is CASSLAGGAYEQYF. CDR3 in DNA: TGTGCCAGCAGCTTAGCGGGGGGCGCCTACGAGCAGTACTTC.

The chain recombines TRBV2 with TRBJ2-2, with TRBD2 as a possible D gene (5 bases). The V end lost 5 bases, the J end lost 2 bases, and 12 bases lay between the germline ends. There are 15 residues in the CDR3. The germline V gene encodes CDR1 SNHLY and CDR2 FYNNEI. The CDR3: CASSTRTPNTGELFF. CDR3 DNA: TGTGCCAGCAGTACTAGGACGCCTAACACCGGGGAGCTGTTTTTT.

The genes are TRBV28 and TRBJ2-1, with D uncertain. This CDR3 comprises 12 residues. Trimming left V 6 bases short and J 10 bases short, with 13 bases between. CDR1 is MDHEN and CDR2 is SYDVKM in the germline V gene. The CDR3 bases are TGTGCCAGCAGCTGGAACTTGAGGGAGCAGTTCTTC. Translated, it gives CASSWNLREQFF. Based on the CDR3 plus reference TRBV28 and TRBJ2-1, the full variable domain is DVKVTQSSRYLVKRTGEKVFLECVQDMDHENMFWYRQDPGLGLRLIYFSYDVKMKEKGDIPEGYSVSREKKERFSLILESASTNQTSMYLCASSWNLREQFFGPGTRLTVL.

The chain couples TRBV5-5 to TRBJ2-7; D may be TRBD1 (5 bases). This CDR3 has 16 amino acids. CDR1 and CDR2 (germline): SGHKS, YYEKEE (reference sequence). The V gene lost 0 bases and the J gene lost 0 bases, with 13 bases spanning the gap. This CDR3 reads CASSLEEQVSSYEQYF. The CDR3 DNA reads TGTGCCAGCAGCTTGGAGGAACAGGTCAGCTCCTACGAGCAGTACTTC.

J is TRBJ2-7 and V is TRBV5-5; weak D call: TRBD1 (6 bases). The V and J ends lost 5 bases and 9 bases respectively, with 18 bases between them. The CDR3 has 13 residues. Germline values: CDR1 SGHKS, CDR2 YYEKEE (reference sequence). The CDR3 nucleotides are TGTGCCAGCAGTTACCAGGGGTCCCCCTGGCAGTACTTC. Its translation is CASSYQGSPWQYF.

V and J are TRBV2 and TRBJ1-5; a weak D match, TRBD1 (6 bases). This CDR3 comprises 14 residues. The germline V and J ends were trimmed by 6 bases and 6 bases, with 15 bases remaining between them. Germline V gene sequence: CDR1 SNHLY, CDR2 FYNNEI. CDR3 nucleotides: TGTGCCAGCAGCGCAGGGACATCTGGTCAGCCCCAGCATTTT. As protein: CASSAGTSGQPQHF. The full variable domain, rest sourced from reference TRBV2 and TRBJ1-5, is EPEVTQTPSHQVTQMGQEVILRCVPISNHLYFYWYRQILGQKVEFLVSFYNNEISEKSEIFDDQFSVERPDGSNFTLKIRSTKLEDSAMYFCASSAGTSGQPQHFGDGTRLSIL.

The chain combines TRBV3-1 (or the pseudogene TRBV3-2) with TRBJ2-5; D remains ambiguous. The CDR3 sequence is 12 residues long. V dropped 8 bases and J dropped 1 base, with 8 bases sitting between them. CDR1 and CDR2 from the germline V gene are LGHDT and YNNKEL (reference sequence). DNA for the CDR3: TGTGCCAGCGTGATGGCCCAAGAGACCCAGTACTTC. Translating gives CASVMAQETQYF.

The gene calls are TRBV28 and TRBJ1-5; 9 bases match TRBD1. The junction had 7 bases not matched to a gene; V was cut back by 6 bases and J by 7 bases. The CDR3 extends over 14 amino acids. Germline-derived CDR1 and CDR2 are MDHEN and SYDVKM. In DNA, the CDR3 is TGTGCCAGCAGCTTCGCGGGACAGGGACAGCCCCAGCATTTT. It yields the protein CASSFAGQGQPQHF. The full variable domain, completed using reference TRBV28 and TRBJ1-5, is DVKVTQSSRYLVKRTGEKVFLECVQDMDHENMFWYRQDPGLGLRLIYFSYDVKMKEKGDIPEGYSVSREKKERFSLILESASTNQTSMYLCASSFAGQGQPQHFGDGTRLSIL.

CDR3 DNA sequence: TGTGCCAGCAGCTTGGGGACAGGCGGGTTTTATGGCTACACCTTC. Amino acid sequence: CASSLGTGGFYGYTF. The chain employs TRBV5-4 and TRBJ1-2, with 7 positions matching TRBD1. Germline-derived CDR1 and CDR2 are SGHNT and YYREEE (reference sequence). The CDR3 totals 15 residues. The V and J ends lost 0 bases and 5 bases, in that order; junction bases with no gene match: 7.

For the CDR3, the DNA is TGTGCCACCAATTTCCCCACTACGAGGTGCGAAGCTTTCTTT. Its translation is CATNFPTTRCEAFF. The chain uses TRBV24-1 and TRBJ1-1, with D hard to call. Looked up from germline, CDR1 is KGHDR and CDR2 is SFDVKD. CDR3 size: 14 residues. V lost 8 bases and J 8 bases, leaving 20 bases between the germline ends.